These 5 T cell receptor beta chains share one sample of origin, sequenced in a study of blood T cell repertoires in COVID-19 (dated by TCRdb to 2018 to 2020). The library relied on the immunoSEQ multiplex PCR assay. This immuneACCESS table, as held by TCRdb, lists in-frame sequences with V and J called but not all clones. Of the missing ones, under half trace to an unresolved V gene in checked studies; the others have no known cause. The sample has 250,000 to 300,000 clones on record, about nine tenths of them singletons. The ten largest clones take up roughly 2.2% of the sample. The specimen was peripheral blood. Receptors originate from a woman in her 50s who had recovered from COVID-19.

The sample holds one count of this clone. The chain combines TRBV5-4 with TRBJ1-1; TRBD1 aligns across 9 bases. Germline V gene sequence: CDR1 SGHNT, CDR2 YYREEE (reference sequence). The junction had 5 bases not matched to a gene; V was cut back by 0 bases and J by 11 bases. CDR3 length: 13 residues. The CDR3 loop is CASSLDRGRRAFF. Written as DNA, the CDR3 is TGTGCCAGCAGCTTGGACAGGGGGCGTAGGGCTTTCTTT.

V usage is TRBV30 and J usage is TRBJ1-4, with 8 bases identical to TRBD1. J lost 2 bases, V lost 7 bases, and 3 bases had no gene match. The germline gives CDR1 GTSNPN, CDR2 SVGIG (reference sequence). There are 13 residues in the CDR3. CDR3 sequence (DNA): TGTGCCTCGGCAGGGGGCACTAATGAAAAACTGTTTTTT. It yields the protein CASAGGTNEKLFF.

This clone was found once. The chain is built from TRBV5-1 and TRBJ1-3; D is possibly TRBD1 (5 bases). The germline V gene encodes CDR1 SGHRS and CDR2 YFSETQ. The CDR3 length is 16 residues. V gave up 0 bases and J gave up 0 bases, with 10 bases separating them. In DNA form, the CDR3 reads TGCGCCAGCAGCTTGGGAAGCGGGACCTCTGGAAACACCATATATTTT. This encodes CASSLGSGTSGNTIYF.

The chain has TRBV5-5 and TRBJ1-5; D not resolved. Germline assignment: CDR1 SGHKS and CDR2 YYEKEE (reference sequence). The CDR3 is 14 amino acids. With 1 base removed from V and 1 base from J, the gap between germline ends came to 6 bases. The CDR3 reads CASSLSTSNQPQHF. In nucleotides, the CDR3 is TGTGCCAGCAGCTTGAGTACAAGCAATCAGCCCCAGCATTTT.

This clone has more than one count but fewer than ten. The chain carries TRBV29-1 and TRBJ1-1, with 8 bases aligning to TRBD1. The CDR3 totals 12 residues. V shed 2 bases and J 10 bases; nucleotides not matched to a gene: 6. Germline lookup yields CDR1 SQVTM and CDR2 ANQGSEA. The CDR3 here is CSVEFAGTGAFF. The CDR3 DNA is TGCAGCGTTGAATTTGCAGGGACAGGAGCTTTCTTT.